The present entry profiles one T cell receptor beta chain with its context. Its antigen is as yet unknown. The sample belongs to a study of long-term antiretroviral therapy in people with HIV. PBMC samples from each donor numbered at least one pre-ART and at least two post-ART. A v3.0 immunoSEQ assay was performed at survey level. Sequencing was performed with immunoSEQ multiplex PCR; in TCRdb, only in-frame clones are kept and a portion is missing. The sample has about 30,000 clones; approximately 93% are singletons. Overall study findings and caveats: Pre-ART clonal expansion yielded clones that dominated the repertoire at all time points. Diversity increased after ART yet remained lower than in transplant donor controls. Sampling of blood ran from the mid-2000s to the late 2010s, and older ART regimens were possibly in use.

J lost 2 bases, V lost 3 bases, and 4 bases had no gene match. The germline V gene encodes CDR1 SGHTA and CDR2 FQGNSA. The CDR3 extends over 15 amino acids. The sequence came from a man aged 35 to 55 with HIV. The chain joins TRBV7-2 to TRBJ2-7; TRBD2 matches at 10 bases. Sequences were derived from unsorted PBMCs, sampled 6.2 years after starting antiretroviral therapy. In DNA form, the CDR3 reads TGTGCCAGCAGCTTCCCGAGCGGGAGGGCCTACGAGCAGTACTTC. Its protein product is CASSFPSGRAYEQYF.